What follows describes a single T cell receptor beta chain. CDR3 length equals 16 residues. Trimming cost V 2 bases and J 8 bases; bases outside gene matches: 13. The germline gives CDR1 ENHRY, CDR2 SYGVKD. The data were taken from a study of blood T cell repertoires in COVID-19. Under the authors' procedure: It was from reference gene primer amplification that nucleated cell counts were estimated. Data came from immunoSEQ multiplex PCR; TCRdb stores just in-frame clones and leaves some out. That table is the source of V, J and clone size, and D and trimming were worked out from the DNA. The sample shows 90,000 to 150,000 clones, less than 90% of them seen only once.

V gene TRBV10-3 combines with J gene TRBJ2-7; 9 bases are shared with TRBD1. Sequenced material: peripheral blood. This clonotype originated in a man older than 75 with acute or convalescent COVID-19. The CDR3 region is CAISEVLQGASSKQYF. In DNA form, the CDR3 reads TGTGCCATCAGTGAGGTCCTACAGGGGGCTAGTAGCAAGCAGTACTTC.